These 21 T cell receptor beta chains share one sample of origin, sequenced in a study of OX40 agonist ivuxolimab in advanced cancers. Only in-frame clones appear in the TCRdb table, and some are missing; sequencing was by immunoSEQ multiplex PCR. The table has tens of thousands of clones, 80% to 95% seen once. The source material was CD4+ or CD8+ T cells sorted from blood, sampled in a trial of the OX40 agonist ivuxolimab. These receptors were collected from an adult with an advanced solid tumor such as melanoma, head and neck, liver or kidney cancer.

The CDR3 loop reads CASPTSSGDNEKLFF. DNA for the CDR3: TGTGCCTCCCCGACCTCATCTGGAGATAATGAAAAACTGTTTTTT. The V gene is TRBV30, the J gene TRBJ1-4, with D unclear. The CDR3 runs 15 residues. Germline CDR1 is GTSNPN and CDR2 is SVGIG (reference sequence). Trimming took 7 bases from V and 4 from J, leaving 19 bases between them.

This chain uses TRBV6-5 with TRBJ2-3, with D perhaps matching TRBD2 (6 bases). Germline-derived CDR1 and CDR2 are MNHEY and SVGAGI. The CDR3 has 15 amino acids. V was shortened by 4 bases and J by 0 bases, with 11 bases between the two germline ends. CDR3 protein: CASSSPGVSTDTQYF. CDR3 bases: TGTGCCAGCAGTTCTCCGGGAGTAAGCACAGATACGCAGTATTTT.

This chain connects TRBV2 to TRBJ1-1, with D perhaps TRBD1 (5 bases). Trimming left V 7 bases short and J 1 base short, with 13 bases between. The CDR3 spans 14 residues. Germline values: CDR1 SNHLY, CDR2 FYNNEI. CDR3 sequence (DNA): TGTGCCAGCAATGGGGGAACAGGGAACACTGAAGCTTTCTTT. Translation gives CASNGGTGNTEAFF. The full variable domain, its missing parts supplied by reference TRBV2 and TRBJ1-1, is EPEVTQTPSHQVTQMGQEVILRCVPISNHLYFYWYRQILGQKVEFLVSFYNNEISEKSEIFDDQFSVERPDGSNFTLKIRSTKLEDSAMYFCASNGGTGNTEAFFGQGTRLTVV.

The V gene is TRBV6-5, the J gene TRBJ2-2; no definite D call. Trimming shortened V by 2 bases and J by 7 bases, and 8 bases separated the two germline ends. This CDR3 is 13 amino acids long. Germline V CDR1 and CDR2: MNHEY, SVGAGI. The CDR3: CASSYGFVGELFF. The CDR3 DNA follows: TGTGCCAGCAGTTACGGGTTTGTCGGGGAGCTGTTTTTT.

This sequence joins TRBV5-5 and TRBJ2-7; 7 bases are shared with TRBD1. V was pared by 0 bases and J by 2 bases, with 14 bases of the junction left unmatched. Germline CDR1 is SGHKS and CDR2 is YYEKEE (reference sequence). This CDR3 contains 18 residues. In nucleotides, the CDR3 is TGTGCCAGCAGCTTGGTAAGAGGGGCCGGGACAGATCCCTACGAGCAGTACTTC. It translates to CASSLVRGAGTDPYEQYF.

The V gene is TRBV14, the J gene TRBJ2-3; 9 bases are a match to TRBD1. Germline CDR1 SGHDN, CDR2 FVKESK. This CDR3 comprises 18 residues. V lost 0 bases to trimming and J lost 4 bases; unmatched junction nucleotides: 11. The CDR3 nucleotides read TGTGCCAGCAGCCAAGATCTATTTCGGGACAGGGAGGCAGATACGCAGTATTTT. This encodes CASSQDLFRDREADTQYF.

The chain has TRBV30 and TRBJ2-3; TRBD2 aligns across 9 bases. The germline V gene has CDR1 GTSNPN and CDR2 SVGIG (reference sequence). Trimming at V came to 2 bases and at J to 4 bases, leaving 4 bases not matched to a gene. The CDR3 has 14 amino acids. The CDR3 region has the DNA TGTGCCTGGAGTCTTACTAGCGGGCCAGATACGCAGTATTTT. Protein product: CAWSLTSGPDTQYF. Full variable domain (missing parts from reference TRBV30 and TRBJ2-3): SQTIHQWPATLVQPVGSPLSLECTVEGTSNPNLYWYRQAAGRGLQLLFYSVGIGQISSEVPQNLSASRPQDRQFILSSKKLLLSDSGFYLCAWSLTSGPDTQYFGPGTRLTVL.

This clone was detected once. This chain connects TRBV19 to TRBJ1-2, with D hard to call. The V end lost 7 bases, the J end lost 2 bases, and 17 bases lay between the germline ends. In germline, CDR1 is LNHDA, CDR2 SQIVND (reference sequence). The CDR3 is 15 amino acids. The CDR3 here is CASTPLPGVNYGYTF. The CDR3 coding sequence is TGTGCCAGTACCCCCCTACCAGGAGTAAACTATGGCTACACCTTC. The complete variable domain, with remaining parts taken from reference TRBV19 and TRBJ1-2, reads DGGITQSPKYLFRKEGQNVTLSCEQNLNHDAMYWYRQDPGQGLRLIYYSQIVNDFQKGDIAEGYSVSREKKESFPLTVTSAQKNPTAFYLCASTPLPGVNYGYTFGSGTRLTVV.

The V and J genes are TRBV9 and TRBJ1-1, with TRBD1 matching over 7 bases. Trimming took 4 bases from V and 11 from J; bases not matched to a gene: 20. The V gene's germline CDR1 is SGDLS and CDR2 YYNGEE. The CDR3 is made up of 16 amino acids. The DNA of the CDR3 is TGTGCCAGCAGCCTCCCTGGAGACAGGGAACGATTGGATGCTTTCTTT. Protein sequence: CASSLPGDRERLDAFF.

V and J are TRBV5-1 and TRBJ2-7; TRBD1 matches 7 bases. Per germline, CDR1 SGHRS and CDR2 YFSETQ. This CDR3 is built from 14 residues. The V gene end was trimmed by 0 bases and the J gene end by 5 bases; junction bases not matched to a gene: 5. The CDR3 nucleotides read TGCGCCAGCAGCTTGGGACAGGGTTTCGACGAGCAGTACTTC. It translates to CASSLGQGFDEQYF.

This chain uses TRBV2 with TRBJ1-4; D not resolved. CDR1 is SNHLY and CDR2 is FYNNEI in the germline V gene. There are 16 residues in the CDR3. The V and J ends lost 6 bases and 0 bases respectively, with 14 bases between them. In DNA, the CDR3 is TGTGCCAGCAGCGTGGACGGGAACGCAACTAATGAAAAACTGTTTTTT. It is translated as CASSVDGNATNEKLFF.

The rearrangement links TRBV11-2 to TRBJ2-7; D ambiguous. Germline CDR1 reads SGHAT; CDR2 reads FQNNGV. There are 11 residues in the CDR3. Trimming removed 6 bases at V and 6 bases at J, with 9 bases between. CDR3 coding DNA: TGTGCCAGCAGTCCCGTTGGCGAGCAGTACTTC. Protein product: CASSPVGEQYF.

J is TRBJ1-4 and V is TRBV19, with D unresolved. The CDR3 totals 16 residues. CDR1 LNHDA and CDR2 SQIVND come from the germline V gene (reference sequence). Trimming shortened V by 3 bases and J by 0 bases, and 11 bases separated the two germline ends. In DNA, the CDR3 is TGTGCCAGTAGTATTATAGGATTTGCAACTAATGAAAAACTGTTTTTT. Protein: CASSIIGFATNEKLFF.

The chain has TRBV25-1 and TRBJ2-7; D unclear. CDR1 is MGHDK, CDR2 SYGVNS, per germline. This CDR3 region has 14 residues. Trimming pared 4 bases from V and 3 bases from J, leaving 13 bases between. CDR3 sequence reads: CASSGGSRLYEQYF. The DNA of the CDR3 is TGTGCCAGCAGTGGAGGATCTCGCCTCTACGAGCAGTACTTC.

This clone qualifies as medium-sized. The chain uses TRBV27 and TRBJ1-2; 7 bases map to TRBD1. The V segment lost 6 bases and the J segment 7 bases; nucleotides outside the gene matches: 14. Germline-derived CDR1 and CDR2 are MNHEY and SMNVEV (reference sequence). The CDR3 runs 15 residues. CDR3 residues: CASRAQGNNVGGYTF. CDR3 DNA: TGTGCCAGCAGGGCACAGGGGAACAACGTAGGTGGCTACACCTTC.

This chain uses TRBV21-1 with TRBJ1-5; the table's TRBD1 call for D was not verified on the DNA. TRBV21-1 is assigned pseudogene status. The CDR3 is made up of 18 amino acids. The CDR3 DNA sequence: TGTGCCAGCAGCATGGAGTCTCCCGGGACAGGGAGCAATCAGCCCCAGCATTTT. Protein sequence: CASSMESPGTGSNQPQHF.

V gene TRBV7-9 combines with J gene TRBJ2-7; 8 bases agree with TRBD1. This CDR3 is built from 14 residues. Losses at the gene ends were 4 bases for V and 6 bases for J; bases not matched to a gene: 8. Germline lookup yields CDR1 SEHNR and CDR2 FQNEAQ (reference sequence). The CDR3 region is CASSSVRGLFEQYF. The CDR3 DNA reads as TGTGCCAGCAGCTCAGTCAGGGGGCTGTTCGAGCAGTACTTC.

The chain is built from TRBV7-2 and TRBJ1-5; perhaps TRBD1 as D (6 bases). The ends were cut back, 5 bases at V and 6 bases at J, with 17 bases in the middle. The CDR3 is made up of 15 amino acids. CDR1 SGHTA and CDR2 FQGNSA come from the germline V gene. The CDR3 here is CASSPNPGEGQPQHF. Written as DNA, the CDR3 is TGTGCCAGCAGCCCAAACCCAGGGGAAGGTCAGCCCCAGCATTTT.

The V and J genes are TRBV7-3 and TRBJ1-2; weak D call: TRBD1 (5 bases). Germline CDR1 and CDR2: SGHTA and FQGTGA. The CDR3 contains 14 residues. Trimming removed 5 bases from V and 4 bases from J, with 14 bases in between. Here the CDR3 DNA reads TGTGCCAGCAGCCCAAGCGGGGGGTTCTATGGCTACACCTTC. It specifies CASSPSGGFYGYTF.

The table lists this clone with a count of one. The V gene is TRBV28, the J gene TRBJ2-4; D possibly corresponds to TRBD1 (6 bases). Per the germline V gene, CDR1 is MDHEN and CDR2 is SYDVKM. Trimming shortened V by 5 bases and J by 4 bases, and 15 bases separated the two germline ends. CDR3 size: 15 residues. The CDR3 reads CASSPQGQDKNIQYF. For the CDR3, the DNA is TGTGCCAGCAGTCCACAGGGACAAGATAAAAACATTCAGTACTTC. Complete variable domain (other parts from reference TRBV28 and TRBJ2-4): DVKVTQSSRYLVKRTGEKVFLECVQDMDHENMFWYRQDPGLGLRLIYFSYDVKMKEKGDIPEGYSVSREKKERFSLILESASTNQTSMYLCASSPQGQDKNIQYFGAGTRLSVL.

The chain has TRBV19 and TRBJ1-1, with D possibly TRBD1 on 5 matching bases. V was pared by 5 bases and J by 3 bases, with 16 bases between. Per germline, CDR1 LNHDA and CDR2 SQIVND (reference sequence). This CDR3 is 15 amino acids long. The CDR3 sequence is CASSWGFREDTEAFF. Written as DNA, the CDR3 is TGTGCCAGTAGTTGGGGCTTCAGGGAAGACACTGAAGCTTTCTTT.